These T cell receptor beta chains were read from a single sample in a study of CXCR3-negative and CXCR3-positive naive CD8 T cells. TCRdb reprocessed the 5' RACE reads and keeps a single row for each CDR3 protein, giving no DNA. This table holds 110,000 or so distinct CDR3 sequences. What was sequenced was naive CXCR3+ CD8+ T cells from blood. The receptors shown here come from a human donor in good health. Some clones in this sample may be carry-over from other donors' samples. Both conserved end residues are part of each CDR3. Fields, in order: J gene, V gene, CDR3 protein.

>TRBJ2-1|TRBV29-1
CSVEVWGNEQFF
>TRBJ1-1|TRBV5-1
CASSPGQRETEAFF
>TRBJ2-7|TRBV18
CASSPGTAHYEQYF
>TRBJ1-1|TRBV6-4
CASSPTDGRTEAFF
>TRBJ2-7|TRBV11-2
CASSLGWGPYEQYF
>TRBJ1-1|TRBV19
CASSIGTRGLGEAFF
>TRBJ2-3|TRBV29-1
CSVLAGSTDTQYF
>TRBJ2-5|TRBV18
CASSPGHFQETQYF
>TRBJ1-4|TRBV27
CASSLSSVSGPNEKLFF
>TRBJ2-7|TRBV7-9
CASSPQGVFGEQYF
>TRBJ2-7|TRBV11-2
CASSSDGAGGEQYF
>TRBJ2-1|TRBV29-1
CSVVPGGPGNEQFF
>TRBJ1-1|TRBV20-1
CSAKYRDTEAFF
>TRBJ2-6|TRBV12-3/TRBV12-4
CASSLSGANVLTF
>TRBJ2-7|TRBV9
CASSVGVFGEQYF
>TRBJ1-1|TRBV6-4
CASSNRGLETEAFF
>TRBJ1-4|TRBV7-9
CASSARLQGNEKLFF
>TRBJ2-3|TRBV20-1
CSARWLAGGPADTQYF
>TRBJ2-1|TRBV10-2
CASSDGLGSYEQFF
>TRBJ2-7|TRBV7-8
CASSHFYEQYF
>TRBJ2-7|TRBV9
CASSHYPGTANEQHF
>TRBJ2-1|TRBV28
CASSLDVYNEQFF
>TRBJ1-2|TRBV10-3
CAISDLPGRGWDYGYTF
>TRBJ2-1|TRBV27
CASSYLPGQGGNEQFF
>TRBJ2-5|TRBV4-2
CASSRTPSGRTQETQYF
>TRBJ1-2|TRBV28
CASRYTGGWDYGYTF
>TRBJ2-3|TRBV7-2
CASSFRLAGGKADTQYF
>TRBJ2-3|TRBV28
CASSPLAVPRDTQYF
>TRBJ2-5|TRBV14
CASSQYVWETQYF
>TRBJ1-1|TRBV10-3
CAISEFAGTGVNTEAFF
>TRBJ2-1|TRBV20-1
CSARDRGTSPHLSYNEQFF
>TRBJ2-1|TRBV7-8
CASSLSLAGGGNEQFF
>TRBJ2-5|TRBV6-4
CASSSGGACETQYF
>TRBJ1-2|TRBV12-3/TRBV12-4
CARGDRVGGYTF
>TRBJ1-5|TRBV28
CASSPRGPGNQPQHF
>TRBJ2-2|TRBV29-1
CSVEGGTGSNTGELFF
>TRBJ2-2|TRBV7-9
CASSAQRGGLYTGELFF
>TRBJ1-1|TRBV6-1
CASSARDRGRNTEAFF
>TRBJ2-1|TRBV7-9
CASSLGGGAFDEQFF
>TRBJ2-3|TRBV3-1
CASSQARGRVASTDTQYF
>TRBJ2-5|TRBV7-9
CASSLVLPGETQYF
>TRBJ2-2|TRBV24-1
CATSDLGAELFF
>TRBJ2-1|TRBV19
CASSIERGAKWNEQFF
>TRBJ2-3|TRBV28
CASSFGPDTQYF
>TRBJ2-1|TRBV5-1
CASSLEIAVYNEQFF
>TRBJ2-1|TRBV14
CASSQRTGTSYNEQFF
>TRBJ2-1|TRBV2
CASSATSGGREQFF
>TRBJ2-7|TRBV29-1
CSVDQTSGDKYEQYF
>TRBJ2-7|TRBV20-1
CSARDSAAVAANYEQYF
>TRBJ1-2|TRBV5-6
CASSLSGQGRSGYTF